The 27 T cell receptor beta chains below come from one sample, sequenced in a study of CD8+CD57+ T cells in acquired aplastic anemia (dated by TCRdb to 2016 to 2019). The sample was run on an Illumina HiSeq 2000. Profiling of TCR beta VDJ combinations and CDR3 sequences used genomic DNA as the template. TCRdb passed the public sequencing reads through fastp at Q25 and MiXCR, retaining productive beta sequences. Entries that share a CDR3 protein sequence are merged under the most common genes and DNA. A total of roughly 130,000 distinct CDR3 sequences appear in this sample, about 46% of them only once. The top ten constitute roughly 2.5% of the sample. The specimen was sorted CD4+, CD8+, or CD8+CD57+ T cells (not recorded which) from PBMCs. These receptors were taken from a human donor in good health, serving as a control.

This sequence joins TRBV29-1 and TRBJ1-1, with no clear D. The V end lost 3 bases, the J end lost 0 bases, and 8 bases lay between the germline ends. Germline CDR1 reads SQVTM; CDR2 reads ANQGSEA. CDR3 length equals 13 residues. The CDR3 reads CSVEGRLNTEAFF. The CDR3 DNA sequence: TGCAGCGTTGAGGGTCGCCTGAACACTGAAGCTTTCTTT.

The rearrangement uses TRBV7-9 and TRBJ2-7, with a possible D match to TRBD1 (5 bases). Germline V lookup: CDR1 SEHNR, CDR2 FQNEAQ (reference sequence). V was clipped by 7 bases and J by 0 bases, with 13 bases between them. The CDR3 runs to 14 residues. The CDR3 DNA reads TGTGCCAGCAACCACCAGACAGACTCCTACGAGCAGTACTTC. It is translated as CASNHQTDSYEQYF.

This clonotype came up many times. The CDR3: CAISRQGSTEAFF. The CDR3 DNA reads TGTGCCATCAGTAGACAGGGATCCACTGAAGCTTTCTTT. The chain is built from TRBV10-3 and TRBJ1-1; 7 bases map to TRBD1. The germline CDR1 and CDR2 sequences are ENHRY and SYGVKD. The CDR3 has 13 residues. Germline trimming cut 5 bases from V and 4 bases from J; bases unmatched to any gene: 4.

This clonotype was detected only once. The chain employs TRBV25-1 and TRBJ2-1, with TRBD2 identical over 9 bases. CDR3 length equals 17 residues. The germline gives CDR1 MGHDK, CDR2 SYGVNS. Germline trimming cut 2 bases from V and 8 bases from J; bases unmatched to any gene: 13. The CDR3 loop reads CASSEVGAGGVVDEQFF. CDR3 DNA sequence: TGTGCCAGCAGTGAAGTGGGGGCGGGGGGGGTGGTGGATGAGCAGTTCTTC. Full variable domain (remainder filled in from reference TRBV25-1 and TRBJ2-1): EADIYQTPRYLVIGTGKKITLECSQTMGHDKMYWYQQDPGMELHLIHYSYGVNSTEKGDLSSESTVSRIRTEHFPLTLESARPSHTSQYLCASSEVGAGGVVDEQFFGPGTRLTVL.

The genes are TRBV15 and TRBJ2-7, with D possibly matching TRBD1 (6 bases). CDR3 length: 14 amino acids. CDR1 and CDR2 from the germline V gene are LNHNV and YYDKDF (reference sequence). Trimming pared 1 base from V and 8 bases from J, leaving 15 bases between. Written as DNA, the CDR3 is TGTGCCACCAGCAGAGTTCCCCGGGACACGCAGCAGTACTTC. This gives the protein CATSRVPRDTQQYF.

This clonotype was seen a few times. The chain links TRBV4-3 to TRBJ2-7; D unclear. CDR1 and CDR2 (germline): LGHNA, YSLEER. Trimming cost V 0 bases and J 6 bases, with 9 bases left between them. The length of the CDR3 is 13 residues. CDR3 nucleotide sequence: TGCGCCAGCAGCCAAGATATCATCCGCGAGCAGTACTTC. This encodes CASSQDIIREQYF.

This chain uses TRBV6-5 with TRBJ1-1, with 9 bases aligning to TRBD1. Germline V gene data show CDR1 as MNHEY and CDR2 as SVGAGI. There are 14 residues in the CDR3. V dropped 2 bases and J dropped 8; count of bases not matched to a gene: 6. CDR3 nucleotide sequence: TGTGCCAGCAGTTACGACCGGGGACAGGGAGAAGCTTTCTTT. Its translation: CASSYDRGQGEAFF.

The chain couples TRBV7-2 to TRBJ1-4; D remains ambiguous. V gave up 2 bases and J gave up 0 bases, with 16 bases separating them. The CDR3 runs 18 residues. Germline values: CDR1 SGHTA, CDR2 FQGNSA. The CDR3 sequence: CASSLSMGGQTTNEKLFF. The CDR3 nucleotides are TGTGCCAGCAGCTTATCGATGGGAGGCCAAACAACTAATGAAAAACTGTTTTTT.

This clonotype occurred many times. The rearrangement links TRBV29-1 to TRBJ1-2, with D possibly TRBD1 on 6 matching bases. This CDR3 contains 16 residues. V lost 3 bases and J lost 4, with 21 bases in between. Germline V CDR1 and CDR2: SQVTM, ANQGSEA. CDR3 coding DNA: TGCAGCGTTGACCCAATAGCAGGGGCCTCTAGCTATGGCTACACCTTC. This codes for CSVDPIAGASSYGYTF.

This rearrangement joins TRBV19 to TRBJ2-3; D may be TRBD1 (6 bases). The CDR3 sequence is 13 residues long. The V gene's germline CDR1 is LNHDA and CDR2 SQIVND (reference sequence). The V end lost 4 bases, the J end lost 6 bases, and 11 bases lay between the germline ends. CDR3 DNA: TGTGCCAGTAGTAAGACAGACAGGGATACGCAGTATTTT. Its translation: CASSKTDRDTQYF.

This clonotype was counted ten times or more. V is TRBV7-6 and J is TRBJ2-1; D uncertain. The CDR3 runs to 13 residues. CDR1 and CDR2 (germline): SGHVS, FNYEAQ. Between the trimmed V and J ends, which lost 5 bases and 4 bases, there was a span of 9 bases. The CDR3 DNA reads TGTGCCAGCAGCCTGGGCTCATACAATGAGCAGTTCTTC. Translated, it gives CASSLGSYNEQFF.

V and J are TRBV24-1 and TRBJ2-3; D unresolved. CDR3 length: 14 residues. The V gene lost 2 bases and the J gene lost 6 bases, with 11 bases spanning the gap. Germline loops: CDR1 KGHDR, CDR2 SFDVKD. The CDR3, as DNA: TGTGCCACCAGTGATTCGCTGACTCGGGATACGCAGTATTTT. It codes for CATSDSLTRDTQYF.

The sample holds a few counts of this clonotype. The chain recombines TRBV29-1 with TRBJ1-2; D is uncertain. Germline CDR1 reads SQVTM; CDR2 reads ANQGSEA. The CDR3 length is 11 residues. Trimming took off 1 base at V and 7 bases at J, with 7 bases between the two ends. DNA for the CDR3: TGCAGCGTTGAAGTAGGGTTTGGCTACACCTTC. This translates into CSVEVGFGYTF.

The CDR3 loop reads CATSRSPRTDTQYF. CDR3 coding DNA: TGTGCCACCAGCAGGTCCCCCCGCACAGATACGCAGTATTTT. The V and J genes are TRBV15 and TRBJ2-3; D is ambiguous. V dropped 3 bases and J dropped 1 base, with 8 bases sitting between them. CDR3 length equals 14 residues. CDR1 and CDR2 (germline): LNHNV, YYDKDF (reference sequence).

Ten or more counts support this clonotype. The V and J genes are TRBV19 and TRBJ1-5, with D perhaps TRBD1 (5 bases). Germline lookup yields CDR1 LNHDA and CDR2 SQIVND (reference sequence). This CDR3 contains 13 residues. With 6 bases removed from V and 4 bases from J, the gap between germline ends came to 10 bases. This chain's CDR3 is CASSTGLNQPQHF. The CDR3, as DNA: TGTGCCAGTAGCACAGGTCTTAATCAGCCCCAGCATTTT.

This chain uses TRBV4-1 with TRBJ2-2; 11 bases agree with TRBD1. This CDR3 contains 18 residues. The ends lost 3 bases at V and 4 bases at J; junction bases unmatched: 10. Germline loops: CDR1 MGHRA, CDR2 YSYEKL. CDR3 sequence: CASSHGRTGGAGTGELFF. Here the CDR3 DNA reads TGCGCCAGCAGCCACGGTCGGACAGGGGGCGCTGGCACCGGGGAGCTGTTTTTT.

There are many counts of this clonotype. This chain joins TRBV2 and TRBJ1-4, with 9 bases lining up with TRBD1. CDR1 and CDR2 (germline): SNHLY, FYNNEI. This CDR3 comprises 15 residues. V dropped 8 bases and J dropped 7; count of bases not matched to a gene: 11. DNA for the CDR3: TGTGCCAGCCGGAGGACAGGGGCTGATGGTGAAAAACTGTTTTTT. This encodes CASRRTGADGEKLFF. Complete variable domain (other parts from reference TRBV2 and TRBJ1-4): EPEVTQTPSHQVTQMGQEVILRCVPISNHLYFYWYRQILGQKVEFLVSFYNNEISEKSEIFDDQFSVERPDGSNFTLKIRSTKLEDSAMYFCASRRTGADGEKLFFGSGTQLSVL.

This sequence joins TRBV29-1 and TRBJ1-1; the D is unclear. V was clipped by 6 bases and J by 4 bases, with 6 bases between them. The CDR3 is 10 residues long. From germline, CDR1 is SQVTM and CDR2 ANQGSEA. For the CDR3, the DNA is TGCAGCGTCTTAGCCACTGAAGCTTTCTTT. Translation: CSVLATEAFF.

The rearrangement uses TRBV2 and TRBJ2-2; TRBD2 agrees at 9 bases. The ends lost 6 bases at V and 3 bases at J; junction bases unmatched: 5. Germline lookup yields CDR1 SNHLY and CDR2 FYNNEI. The CDR3 spans 15 residues. The CDR3 loop is CASRSGGRYTGELFF. CDR3 DNA: TGTGCCAGCAGGAGCGGGGGGCGGTACACCGGGGAGCTGTTTTTT.

This clonotype is a singleton in its sample. This rearrangement joins TRBV10-3 to TRBJ1-1; TRBD1 is a possible D gene (6 bases). Germline V gives CDR1 ENHRY, CDR2 SYGVKD. CDR3 length: 11 amino acids. Trimming shortened V by 10 bases and J by 11 bases, and 17 bases separated the two germline ends. The CDR3 is CASLGAFGAFF. CDR3 sequence (DNA): TGTGCCAGCCTGGGGGCATTTGGCGCTTTCTTT.

This clonotype turned up a few times. This sequence joins TRBV7-2 and TRBJ1-5, with a tentative D call TRBD1 (5 bases). There are 14 residues in the CDR3. Trimming removed 9 bases at V and 4 bases at J, with 16 bases between. Germline V lookup: CDR1 SGHTA, CDR2 FQGNSA. Here the CDR3 reads CASSSQAGNQPQHF. For the CDR3, the DNA is TGTGCCAGTAGTTCCCAGGCAGGGAATCAGCCCCAGCATTTT.

This clonotype has just a few counts. The chain employs TRBV7-2 and TRBJ2-7; no clear D gene. CDR1 and CDR2 (germline): SGHTA, FQGNSA. The CDR3 length is 13 residues. V was pared by 5 bases and J by 2 bases, with 10 bases between. CDR3 in amino acids: CASSRPGPYEQYF. CDR3 in DNA: TGTGCCAGCAGCCGACCGGGCCCCTACGAGCAGTACTTC. Full variable domain (remainder filled in from reference TRBV7-2 and TRBJ2-7): GAGVSQSPSNKVTEKGKDVELRCDPISGHTALYWYRQSLGQGLEFLIYFQGNSAPDKSGLPSDRFSAERTGGSVSTLTIQRTQQEDSAVYLCASSRPGPYEQYFGPGTRLTVT.

In this sample, this clonotype turned up many times. The chain uses TRBV7-2 and TRBJ1-6; no clear D. This CDR3 spans 18 amino acids. Germline loops: CDR1 SGHTA, CDR2 FQGNSA. Trimming took 2 bases from V and 0 from J, leaving 14 bases between them. The CDR3 loop is CASSLRMMGSSYNSPLHF. The DNA for the CDR3 is TGTGCCAGCAGCTTAAGGATGATGGGCAGCTCCTATAATTCACCCCTCCACTTT.

The table lists this clonotype with a count of one. This chain joins TRBV20-1 and TRBJ2-7; D not certain. There are 13 residues in the CDR3. CDR1 is DFQATT and CDR2 is SNEGSKA in the germline V gene (reference sequence). Between the trimmed V and J ends, which lost 3 bases and 5 bases, there was a span of 14 bases. The CDR3 here is CSARASPIDEQYF. The CDR3 DNA is TGCAGTGCTAGGGCTAGTCCTATCGACGAGCAGTACTTC.

The rearrangement uses TRBV12-3 or TRBV12-4 and TRBJ1-3; D not certain. With 6 bases removed from V and 4 bases from J, the gap between germline ends came to 7 bases. This CDR3 is 12 amino acids long. CDR3 nucleotide sequence: TGTGCCAGCAGCCGTTTGGGAAACACCATATATTTT. This gives the protein CASSRLGNTIYF.

This chain joins TRBV10-1 and TRBJ2-3; 7 bases fit TRBD1. This CDR3 comprises 15 residues. The germline V gene has CDR1 WNHNN and CDR2 SYGVQD (reference sequence). Germline trimming cut 0 bases from V and 8 bases from J; bases unmatched to any gene: 8. In DNA form, the CDR3 reads TGCGCCAGCAGTGAGTCTAAGAGGGGGCAAGGTACGCAGTATTTT. Protein product: CASSESKRGQGTQYF.

On this clonotype itself: The junction departs from the called germline gene at one end, perhaps through a read error. The chain combines TRBV9 with TRBJ2-5; 7 nucleotides align to TRBD2. The CDR3 extends over 15 amino acids. The germline CDR1 and CDR2 sequences are SGDLS and YYNGEE. CDR3: CVSSTGGGSQETQYF. CDR3 bases: TGTGTCAGCAGCACAGGCGGGGGAAGCCAAGAGACCCAGTACTTC.